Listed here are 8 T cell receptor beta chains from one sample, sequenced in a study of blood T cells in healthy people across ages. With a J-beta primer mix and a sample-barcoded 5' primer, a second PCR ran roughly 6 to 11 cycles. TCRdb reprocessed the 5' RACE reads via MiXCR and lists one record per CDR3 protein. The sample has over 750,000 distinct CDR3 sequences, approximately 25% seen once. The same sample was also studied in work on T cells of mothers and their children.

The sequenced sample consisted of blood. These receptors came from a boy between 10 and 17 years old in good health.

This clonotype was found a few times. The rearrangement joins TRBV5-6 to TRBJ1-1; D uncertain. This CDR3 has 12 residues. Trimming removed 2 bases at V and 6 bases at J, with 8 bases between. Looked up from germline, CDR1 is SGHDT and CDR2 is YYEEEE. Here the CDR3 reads CASSFVGPEAFF. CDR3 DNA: TGTGCCAGCAGCTTTGTTGGGCCTGAAGCTTTCTTT. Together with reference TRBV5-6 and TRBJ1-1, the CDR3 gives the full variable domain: DAGVTQSPTHLIKTRGQQVTLRCSPKSGHDTVSWYQQALGQGPQFIFQYYEEEERQRGNFPDRFSGHQFPNYSSELNVNALLLGDSALYLCASSFVGPEAFFGQGTRLTVV.

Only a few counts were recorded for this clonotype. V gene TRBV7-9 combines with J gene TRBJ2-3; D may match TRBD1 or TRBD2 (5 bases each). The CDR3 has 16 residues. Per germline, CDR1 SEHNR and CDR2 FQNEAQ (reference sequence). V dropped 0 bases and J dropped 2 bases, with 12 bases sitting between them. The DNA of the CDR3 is TGTGCCAGCAGCTTAGCTTCGGGGACCGACACAGATACGCAGTATTTT. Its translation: CASSLASGTDTDTQYF.

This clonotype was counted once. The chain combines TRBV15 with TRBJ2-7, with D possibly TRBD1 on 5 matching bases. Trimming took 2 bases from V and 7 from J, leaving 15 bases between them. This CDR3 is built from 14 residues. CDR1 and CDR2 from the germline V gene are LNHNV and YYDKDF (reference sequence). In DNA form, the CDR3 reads TGTGCCACCAGCAGAAAAGGGGCAACGCAAGAGCAGTACTTC. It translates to CATSRKGATQEQYF.

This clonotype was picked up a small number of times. The CDR3 region has the DNA TGTGCCAGCATCCAGGAGACATCCTACAATGAGCAGTTCTTC. As protein: CASIQETSYNEQFF. The V and J genes are TRBV12-3 or TRBV12-4 and TRBJ2-1; D gene ambiguous. CDR3 size: 14 residues. Trimming stripped 7 bases from V and 1 base from J, with 11 bases between.

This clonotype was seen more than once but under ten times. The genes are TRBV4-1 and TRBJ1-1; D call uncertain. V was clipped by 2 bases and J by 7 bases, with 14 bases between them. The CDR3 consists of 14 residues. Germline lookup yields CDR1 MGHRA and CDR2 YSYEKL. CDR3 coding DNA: TGCGCCAGCAGCCAACAAGATCCGCTGAATGAAGCTTTCTTT. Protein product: CASSQQDPLNEAFF.

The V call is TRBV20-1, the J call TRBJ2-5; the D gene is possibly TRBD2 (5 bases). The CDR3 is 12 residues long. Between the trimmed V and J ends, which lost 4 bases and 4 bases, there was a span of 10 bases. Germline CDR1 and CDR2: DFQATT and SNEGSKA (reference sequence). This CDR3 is CSAIEGLETQYF. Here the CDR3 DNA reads TGCAGTGCTATTGAGGGTTTAGAGACCCAGTACTTC.

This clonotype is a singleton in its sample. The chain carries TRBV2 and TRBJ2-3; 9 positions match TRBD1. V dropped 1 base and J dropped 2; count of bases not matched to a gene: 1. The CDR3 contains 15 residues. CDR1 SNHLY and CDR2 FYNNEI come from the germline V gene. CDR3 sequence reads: CASSEDRGLTDTQYF. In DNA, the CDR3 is TGTGCCAGCAGTGAAGACAGGGGGCTCACAGATACGCAGTATTTT. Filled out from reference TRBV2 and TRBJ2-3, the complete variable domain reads EPEVTQTPSHQVTQMGQEVILRCVPISNHLYFYWYRQILGQKVEFLVSFYNNEISEKSEIFDDQFSVERPDGSNFTLKIRSTKLEDSAMYFCASSEDRGLTDTQYFGPGTRLTVL.

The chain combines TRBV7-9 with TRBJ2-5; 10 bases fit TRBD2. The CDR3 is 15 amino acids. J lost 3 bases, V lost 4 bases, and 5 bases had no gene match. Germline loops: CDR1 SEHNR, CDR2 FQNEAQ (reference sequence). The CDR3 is CASSWLAGGEETQYF. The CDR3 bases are TGTGCCAGCAGCTGGTTAGCGGGGGGAGAAGAGACCCAGTACTTC.